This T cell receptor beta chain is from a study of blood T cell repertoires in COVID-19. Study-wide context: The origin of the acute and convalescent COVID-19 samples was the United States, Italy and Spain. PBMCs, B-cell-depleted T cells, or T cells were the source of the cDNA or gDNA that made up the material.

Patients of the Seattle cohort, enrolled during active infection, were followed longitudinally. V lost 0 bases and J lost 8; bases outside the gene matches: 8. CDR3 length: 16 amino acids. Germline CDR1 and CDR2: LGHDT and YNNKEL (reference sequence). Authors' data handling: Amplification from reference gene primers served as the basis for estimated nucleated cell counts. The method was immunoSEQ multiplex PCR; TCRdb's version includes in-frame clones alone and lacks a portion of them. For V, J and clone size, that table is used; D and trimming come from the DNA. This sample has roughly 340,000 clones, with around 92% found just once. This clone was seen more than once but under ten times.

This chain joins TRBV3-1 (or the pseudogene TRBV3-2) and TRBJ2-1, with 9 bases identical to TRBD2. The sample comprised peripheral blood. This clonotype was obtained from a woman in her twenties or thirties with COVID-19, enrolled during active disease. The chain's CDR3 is CASSQDPRTSDYEQFF. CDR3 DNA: TGTGCCAGCAGCCAAGACCCCCGGACTAGCGATTATGAGCAGTTCTTC.